This T cell receptor (beta chain) was profiled in a study of patients and donors after allogeneic stem cell transplantation. Germline V gene lookup returns CDR1 MGHRA and CDR2 YSYEKL. This CDR3 is built from 17 residues. Trimming shortened V by 0 bases and J by 1 base, and 15 bases separated the two germline ends. This clonotype occurred a few times. In TCRdb, the RT-PCR reads were re-called with MiXCR into one record per CDR3 protein. Seen here are about a million distinct CDR3 sequences, around 17% observed once, and the top ten hold roughly 6%. The chain couples TRBV4-1 to TRBJ2-5, with D perhaps matching TRBD1 or TRBD2 (5 bases each). The sequence came from a human donor who was either an allogeneic HSCT recipient or a stem cell or donor lymphocyte infusion donor (not recorded which). It is not recorded whose cells these are; they may come from a transplant donor. Sequencing input: blood, either unsorted or a sorted T cell fraction (not recorded which). The CDR3 sequence is CASSQDDKGTFQETQYF. The CDR3 DNA reads TGCGCCAGCAGCCAAGACGATAAAGGGACCTTCCAAGAGACCCAGTACTTC.